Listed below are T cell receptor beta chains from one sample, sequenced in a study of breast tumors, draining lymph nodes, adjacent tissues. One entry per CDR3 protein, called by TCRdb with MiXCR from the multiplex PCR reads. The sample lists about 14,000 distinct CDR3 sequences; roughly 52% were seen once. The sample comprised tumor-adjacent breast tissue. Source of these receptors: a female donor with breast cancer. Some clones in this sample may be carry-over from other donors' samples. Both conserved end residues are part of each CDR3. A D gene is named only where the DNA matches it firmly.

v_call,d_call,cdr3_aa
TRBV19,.,CASSTTGGHYNEQFF
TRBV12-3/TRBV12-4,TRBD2,CASSPPGGGGETQYF
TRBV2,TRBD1,CASKRDRSTDTQYF
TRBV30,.,CAWGRYEQYF
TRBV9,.,CASSGQPNEKLFF
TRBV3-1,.,CASSQVSSGGYTF
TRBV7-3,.,CASSAEPTGGSPLHF
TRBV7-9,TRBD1,CASSTDQTGLRNYGYTF
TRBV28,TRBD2,CASSTLAGRYQETQYF
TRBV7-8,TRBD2,CASSFGASGAYEQYF
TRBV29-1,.,CSGLYTEAFF
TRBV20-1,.,CSARAETFSSEQYF
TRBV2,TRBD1,CASRGTGWTGNTIYF
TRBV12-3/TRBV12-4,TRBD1,CASSLGQGYGYTIYF
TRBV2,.,CASKGELGVQYF
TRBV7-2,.,CASSLDQGAEKLFF
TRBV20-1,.,CSAPIARETQYF
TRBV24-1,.,CATSDFAQPQHF
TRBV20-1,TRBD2,CSAPGLADSGQFF
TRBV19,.,CATKGFKNIQYF
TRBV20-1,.,CSARDWGKGVRVETQYF
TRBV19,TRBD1,CASSPTGAYNSPLHF
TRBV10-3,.,CAISAPETSTDTQYF
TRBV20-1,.,CSARDITYEQYF
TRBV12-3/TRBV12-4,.,CASSWGSVGNTIYF
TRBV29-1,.,CSVGGGNSPLHF
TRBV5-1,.,CASSSGTGQPQHF
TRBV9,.,CASSVTGQGGSYEQYF
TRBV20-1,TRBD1,CSAMPGTGYYEQYF
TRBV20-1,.,CSARVAIFLCANYGYTF
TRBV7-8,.,CASSLSVGGSAYEQYF
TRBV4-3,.,CASSFYICSAYIAGGGSSYEQYF
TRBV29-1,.,CSIDYGGSVGTQYF
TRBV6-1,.,CASSEAHITETQYF
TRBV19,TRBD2,CASSMGTSGYNEQFF
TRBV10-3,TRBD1,CASRQGPNQPQHF
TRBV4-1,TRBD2,CASSDIGGRNEQFF
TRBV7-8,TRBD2,CASSFGTSGSYEQYF
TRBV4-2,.,CASSFQGDDTQYF
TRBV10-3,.,CAISESMLEGYTF
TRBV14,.,CASSQTPTGEQYF
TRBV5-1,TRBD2,CASSLEASGMGAGYEQYF
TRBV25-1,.,CASSGRQVGKLFF
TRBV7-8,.,CASSGQGWGGDTQYF
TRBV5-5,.,CASAKDSNYGYTF
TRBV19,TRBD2,CASSTHTSGRYEQYF
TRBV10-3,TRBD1,CAISEDRPIYGYTF
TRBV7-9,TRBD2,CASSQLPGTSLGNEQFF